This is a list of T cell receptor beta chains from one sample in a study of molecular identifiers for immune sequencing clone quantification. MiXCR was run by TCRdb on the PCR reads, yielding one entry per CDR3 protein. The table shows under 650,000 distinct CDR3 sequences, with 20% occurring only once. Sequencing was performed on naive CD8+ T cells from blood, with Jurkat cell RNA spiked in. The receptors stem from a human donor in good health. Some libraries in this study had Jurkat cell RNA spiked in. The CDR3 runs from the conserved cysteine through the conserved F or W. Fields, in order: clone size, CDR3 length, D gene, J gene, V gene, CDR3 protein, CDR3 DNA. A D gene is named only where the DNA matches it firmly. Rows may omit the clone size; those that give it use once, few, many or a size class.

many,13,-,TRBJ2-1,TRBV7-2,CASSLGGSYEQFF,TGTGCCAGCAGCTTAGGAGGGTCTTATGAGCAGTTCTTC
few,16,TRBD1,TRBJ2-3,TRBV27,CASSPLGQGGGDTQYF,TGTGCCAGCAGTCCACTGGGACAGGGGGGAGGAGATACGCAGTATTTT
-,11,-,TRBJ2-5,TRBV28,CASGGWETQYF,TGTGCTAGTGGGGGGTGGGAGACCCAGTACTTC
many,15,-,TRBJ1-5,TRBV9,CASSVGHARGQPQHF,TGTGCCAGCAGCGTAGGACACGCGCGCGGTCAGCCCCAGCATTTT
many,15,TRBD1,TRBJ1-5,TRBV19,CASSLGTGYNQPQHF,TGTGCCAGTAGTCTTGGGACAGGGTACAATCAGCCCCAGCATTTT
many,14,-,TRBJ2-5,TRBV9,CASSVLADLETQYF,TGTGCCAGCAGCGTATTAGCCGATTTGGAGACCCAGTACTTC
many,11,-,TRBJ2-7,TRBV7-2,CASSPGHEQYF,TGTGCCAGCAGCCCCGGCCACGAGCAGTACTTC
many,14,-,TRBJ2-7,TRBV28,CASSFSGLSYEQYF,TGTGCCAGCAGTTTTTCAGGGTTATCCTACGAGCAGTACTTC
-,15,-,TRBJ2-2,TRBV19,CASSIDLQITGELFF,TGTGCCAGTAGTATAGATCTCCAAATCACCGGGGAGCTGTTTTTT
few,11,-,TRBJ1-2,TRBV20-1,CSANQVYGYTF,TGCAGTGCCAACCAGGTATATGGCTACACCTTC
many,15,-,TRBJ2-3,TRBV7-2,CASSFQGLGGDTQYF,TGTGCCAGCAGCTTTCAGGGGCTAGGTGGAGATACGCAGTATTTT
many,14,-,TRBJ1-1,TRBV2,CASRAQVFGTEAFF,TGTGCCAGCAGGGCACAAGTTTTTGGCACTGAAGCTTTCTTT
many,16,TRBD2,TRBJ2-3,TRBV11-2,CASSLDAGGVADTQYF,TGTGCCAGCAGCTTAGATGCGGGGGGCGTAGCAGATACGCAGTATTTT
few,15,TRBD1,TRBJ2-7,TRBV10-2,CASSETGTGGYEQYF,TGCGCCAGCAGTGAAACCGGGACAGGGGGCTACGAGCAGTACTTC
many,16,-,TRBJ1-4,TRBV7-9,CASSLASPGQDEKLFF,TGTGCCAGCAGCTTAGCGTCCCCAGGGCAGGATGAAAAACTGTTTTTT
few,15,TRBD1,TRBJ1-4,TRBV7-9,CASSPPGTEGEKLFF,TGTGCCAGCAGCCCCCCCGGGACAGAGGGTGAAAAACTGTTTTTT
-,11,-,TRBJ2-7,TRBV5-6,CASSFWGEQYF,TGTGCCAGCAGCTTTTGGGGGGAGCAGTACTTC
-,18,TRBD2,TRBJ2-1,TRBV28,CASSFPGTSGSKGNGQSF,TGTGCCAGCAGTTTCCCCGGGACTAGCGGGAGTAAGGGCAATGGGCAGTCCTTC
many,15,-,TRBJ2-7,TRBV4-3,CASSQDVGRAYEQYF,TGCGCCAGCAGCCAAGATGTCGGGAGAGCCTACGAGCAGTACTTC
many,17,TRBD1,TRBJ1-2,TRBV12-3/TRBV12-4,CASSPFFLGQADYGYTF,TGTGCCAGCAGTCCTTTCTTCCTAGGACAGGCAGACTATGGCTACACCTTC
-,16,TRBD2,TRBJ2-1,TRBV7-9,CASRSFRDYLIHEQFF,TGTGCCAGCCGAAGCTTCCGGGACTATCTGATCCATGAGCAGTTCTTC
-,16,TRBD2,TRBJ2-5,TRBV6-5,CASSYSTSGPQETQYF,TGTGCCAGCAGTTACTCGACTAGCGGCCCCCAAGAGACCCAGTACTTC
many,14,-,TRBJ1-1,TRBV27,CASSPRAVNTEAFF,TGTGCCAGCAGTCCCAGGGCAGTAAACACTGAAGCTTTCTTT
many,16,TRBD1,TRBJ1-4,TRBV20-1,CSARDREDRGNEKLFF,TGCAGTGCTAGAGATAGGGAAGACAGGGGAAATGAAAAACTGTTTTTT
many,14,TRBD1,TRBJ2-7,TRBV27,CASSSWTGSYEQYF,TGTGCCAGTAGTAGCTGGACAGGAAGCTACGAGCAGTACTTC
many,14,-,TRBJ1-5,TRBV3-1,CASSQDSGSEPQHF,TGTGCCAGCAGCCAGGACAGTGGCTCCGAGCCCCAGCATTTT
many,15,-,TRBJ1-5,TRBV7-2,CASSFFTGTNQPQHF,TGTGCCAGCAGCTTCTTTACGGGGACTAATCAGCCCCAGCATTTT
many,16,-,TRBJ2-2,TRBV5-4,CASSLAWSRDTGELFF,TGTGCCAGCAGCTTGGCCTGGTCTAGAGATACCGGGGAGCTGTTTTTT
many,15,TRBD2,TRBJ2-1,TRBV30,CAWSWTSGFYNEQFF,TGTGCCTGGAGTTGGACTAGCGGATTCTACAATGAGCAGTTCTTC
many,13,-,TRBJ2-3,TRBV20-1,CSARPSTQGTQYF,TGCAGTGCTAGGCCTAGCACACAGGGTACGCAGTATTTT